This T cell receptor (beta chain) emerged from a study of CD8+ T cells in alopecia areata. Whole-study results and caveats: Lesional tissue from the scalp (especially in alopecia totalis/universalis) showed higher clonality than normal scalp. Sequenced scalp T cells also include alphabeta T cells resident in normal skin. Patients displayed less clarity in TCR sharing than mice, a finding possibly related to HLA.

Germline CDR1 reads WNHNN; CDR2 reads SYGVQD (reference sequence). This CDR3 comprises 14 residues. The V end lost 5 bases, the J end lost 4 bases, and 14 bases lay between the germline ends. Comments on this clone: Antigen specificity is unknown.

Once RNA had been extracted, it was reverse transcribed into cDNA to act as the sequencing template. The data were produced by immunoSEQ multiplex PCR, yet TCRdb's version contains in-frame clones alone and is incomplete. Of over 3,000 clones listed, 70% to 75% are singletons. The clonotype originates from a human donor in good health. The source material was skin. The chain couples TRBV10-1 to TRBJ2-5, with D maybe TRBD2 (6 bases). The CDR3 protein is CASSPGGSGETQYF. The CDR3 region has the DNA TGCGCCAGCAGTCCTGGGGGGTCGGGAGAGACCCAGTACTTC.